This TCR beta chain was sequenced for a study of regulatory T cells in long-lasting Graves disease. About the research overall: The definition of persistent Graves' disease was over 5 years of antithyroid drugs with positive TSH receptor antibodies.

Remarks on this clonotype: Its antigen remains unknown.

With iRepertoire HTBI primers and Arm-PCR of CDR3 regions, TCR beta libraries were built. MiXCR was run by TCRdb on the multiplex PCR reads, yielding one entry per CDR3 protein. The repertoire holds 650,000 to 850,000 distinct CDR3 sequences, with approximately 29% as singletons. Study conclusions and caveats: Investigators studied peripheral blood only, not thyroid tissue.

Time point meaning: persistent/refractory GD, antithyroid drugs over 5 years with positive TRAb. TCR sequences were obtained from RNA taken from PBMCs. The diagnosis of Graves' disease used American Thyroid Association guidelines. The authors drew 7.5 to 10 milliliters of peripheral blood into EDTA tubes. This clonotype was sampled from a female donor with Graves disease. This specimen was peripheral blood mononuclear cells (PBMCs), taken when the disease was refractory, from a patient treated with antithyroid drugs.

CDR3 sequence (DNA): TGCGCCAGCAGCCAAGATGGGGACGTTTATGGCTACACCTTC. This encodes CASSQDGDVYGYTF. This rearrangement joins TRBV4-1 to TRBJ1-2; a possible D gene is TRBD1 (5 bases). The CDR3 extends over 14 amino acids. Germline values: CDR1 MGHRA, CDR2 YSYEKL. V was cut by 0 bases and J by 5 bases, with 10 bases left in between.